This T cell receptor beta chain was profiled in a study of early T cells in non-severe SARS-CoV-2 infection. On the study more broadly: Whole-blood bulk RNA, unsorted, was sequenced, and chains were unpaired. Study results and caveats: Lookups in VDJdb leaned toward anti-spike CD8 responses and missed private and CD4 specificities.

V shed 3 bases and J shed 8 bases, with 8 bases lying between them. The CDR3 has 12 residues. Germline CDR1 and CDR2: SGHAT and FQNNGV. Individually, cDNA molecules had unique molecular identifiers attached to them. One entry per CDR3 protein, called by TCRdb with MiXCR from the 5' RACE reads. The sample carries around 48,000 distinct CDR3 sequences, 13% recorded once. This clonotype was seen a few times. The antigen is undetermined. What was sequenced was whole blood. The chain links TRBV11-2 to TRBJ2-1; D is ambiguous. The receptor was derived from an adult who was a healthcare worker with PCR-confirmed SARS-CoV-2 infection or an uninfected control (not recorded which). The CDR3 DNA follows: TGTGCCAGCAGCTTGGGAAGCGATGAGCAGTTCTTC. Its protein product is CASSLGSDEQFF.